The clone carrying this T cell receptor beta chain was detected once. Its matching antigen is unknown. Germline V gene data show CDR1 as KGHSH and CDR2 as LQKENI. Trimming took 5 bases from V and 6 from J, leaving 10 bases between them. The CDR3 totals 13 residues. Measured with immunoSEQ multiplex PCR; TCRdb has only the in-frame clones, and not every one. This table has about 64,000 clones, under 95% appearing once. Time point meaning: cycle 4 day 1 (C4D1), after 6 weeks of nivolumab. Each patient relapsed following autologous stem cell transplantation, and prior brentuximab vedotin exposure differed. The data belong to a study of PD-1 blockade in classical Hodgkin lymphoma. Study as a whole: Patients were given intravenous nivolumab, 3 mg/kg, every 2 weeks.

Whole-study findings and limits: What caused the repertoire differences, perhaps disease activity or prior therapy, remains undefined. CD4+ TCR diversity rose significantly by C4D1, and CD8+ TCR diversity did not. Relapsed/refractory patients reportedly had the lowest baseline TCR diversity, below newly diagnosed patients, who were below healthy donors.

Source: peripheral blood mononuclear cells (PBMCs), taken before the fourth cycle of nivolumab. The sequence came from a human donor with classical Hodgkin lymphoma. This chain connects TRBV18 to TRBJ2-2, with D uncertain. CDR3 nucleotide sequence: TGTGCCAGCTCATTCGGAGCTTCCGGGGAGCTGTTTTTT. Amino acid sequence: CASSFGASGELFF.